Each of the 14 T cell receptor beta chains below was sequenced from the same sample in a study of shared clonotypes between healthy human individuals. Produced via immunoSEQ multiplex PCR; TCRdb's table is partial and in-frame only. The sample lists 2 million to 3 million clones, around nine tenths occurring once. The sequenced material came from naive CD4+ T cells sorted from blood. Subset of the sample: CD45RA+ positively selected. The receptors here all came from a young man in good health.

CDR3 DNA sequence: TGTGCCAGCAGCATAGGGGCCGGCTATGGCTACACCTTC. Residues: CASSIGAGYGYTF. The rearrangement links TRBV28 to TRBJ1-2, with D possibly TRBD1 on 5 matching bases. V was shortened by 6 bases and J by 4 bases, with 12 bases between the two germline ends. From germline, CDR1 is MDHEN and CDR2 SYDVKM. The CDR3 spans 13 residues.

This chain joins TRBV11-2 and TRBJ2-7; 7 nucleotides align to TRBD1. This CDR3 is built from 14 residues. The V gene end was trimmed by 4 bases and the J gene end by 3 bases; junction bases not matched to a gene: 6. Germline V gene sequence: CDR1 SGHAT, CDR2 FQNNGV. The DNA of the CDR3 is TGTGCCAGCAGCTCGGGACAGTTTGGCTACGAGCAGTACTTC. This sequence encodes CASSSGQFGYEQYF.

This sequence joins TRBV19 and TRBJ2-4; 7 positions match TRBD1. V dropped 3 bases and J dropped 0; count of bases not matched to a gene: 17. The length of the CDR3 is 20 residues. CDR1 and CDR2 from the germline V gene are LNHDA and SQIVND (reference sequence). CDR3 DNA sequence: TGTGCCAGTAGTATCCTCCACCCGGGACAGCAGACTCTAGCCAAAAACATTCAGTACTTC. Its protein is CASSILHPGQQTLAKNIQYF.

The CDR3 nucleotides read TGTGCCAGCAGACCATCCGGGACTATCTACGAGCAGTACTTC. Residues: CASRPSGTIYEQYF. This rearrangement joins TRBV6-5 to TRBJ2-7; 7 nucleotides match TRBD2. The CDR3 has 14 amino acids. With V trimmed by 6 bases and J by 3 bases, 8 bases remained unmatched. From germline, CDR1 is MNHEY and CDR2 SVGAGI.

This chain joins TRBV2 and TRBJ1-1, with 8 positions matching TRBD1. V was pared by 6 bases and J by 1 base, with 4 bases of the junction left unmatched. The CDR3 has 14 residues. The germline V gene encodes CDR1 SNHLY and CDR2 FYNNEI. CDR3 residues: CASRAGTGNTEAFF. The CDR3 DNA reads TGTGCCAGCAGAGCCGGGACAGGGAACACTGAAGCTTTCTTT.

As regards this clone: In the same sample, other DNA sequences code for this CDR3. The rearrangement joins TRBV5-1 to TRBJ2-3, with TRBD1 identical over 11 bases. V gave up 4 bases and J gave up 5 bases; unmatched junction bases: 3. CDR3 length: 14 residues. Looked up from germline, CDR1 is SGHRS and CDR2 is YFSETQ. The CDR3 region has the DNA TGCGCCAGCAGCACGGGACAGGGGGGAGATACGCAGTATTTT. Translating it yields CASSTGQGGDTQYF.

The count of this clone is one. The chain is built from TRBV2 and TRBJ2-3; D perhaps matches TRBD2 (6 bases). Trimming stripped 4 bases from V and 1 base from J, with 18 bases between. Germline V gives CDR1 SNHLY, CDR2 FYNNEI. The CDR3 is 17 residues long. The CDR3 region is CASSASGVLLGTDTQYF. The CDR3 bases are TGTGCCAGCAGTGCTTCGGGGGTCCTCCTAGGCACAGATACGCAGTATTTT.

The chain has TRBV27 and TRBJ2-7, with D tentatively TRBD1 (5 bases). The CDR3 runs 16 residues. Trimming stripped 2 bases from V and 5 bases from J, with 19 bases between. Germline CDR1 reads MNHEY; CDR2 reads SMNVEV (reference sequence). The CDR3 loop reads CASSLVWAGYRNEQYF. Written as DNA, the CDR3 is TGTGCCAGCAGTTTAGTCTGGGCAGGGTACCGCAACGAGCAGTACTTC.

V and J are TRBV5-1 and TRBJ1-3, with 9 bases identical to TRBD1. The CDR3 is made up of 16 amino acids. The trim removed 4 bases at V and 2 bases at J, leaving 7 bases unmatched. The V gene's germline CDR1 is SGHRS and CDR2 YFSETQ. The CDR3 nucleotides read TGCGCCAGCAGCGCGACAGGGGGGGCTGCTGGAAACACCATATATTTT. Its translation: CASSATGGAAGNTIYF.

This rearrangement joins TRBV30 to TRBJ1-6, with D possibly matching TRBD1 (6 bases). The CDR3 sequence is 16 residues long. Trimming removed 0 bases at V and 5 bases at J, with 14 bases between. Germline V gene sequence: CDR1 GTSNPN, CDR2 SVGIG (reference sequence). CDR3 loop: CAWSVRGGVDNSPLHF. The CDR3 nucleotides are TGTGCCTGGAGTGTACGAGGGGGTGTTGATAATTCACCCCTCCACTTT.

The CDR3 here is CASSPGVSGANVLTF. The CDR3 DNA reads TGTGCCAGCAGTCCCGGCGTTAGTGGGGCCAACGTCCTGACTTTC. V is TRBV6-5 and J is TRBJ2-6; D is uncertain. Trimming took 5 bases from V and 3 from J, leaving 11 bases between them. Germline V lookup: CDR1 MNHEY, CDR2 SVGAGI. The CDR3 runs to 15 residues.

A remark on this clone: The sample contains more than one DNA sequence encoding this CDR3. J is TRBJ2-1 and V is TRBV28; D call uncertain. The ends were cut back, 2 bases at V and 0 bases at J, with 5 bases in the middle. The CDR3 length is 14 residues. Looked up from germline, CDR1 is MDHEN and CDR2 is SYDVKM. CDR3 bases: TGTGCCAGCAGTTTACCTGACTCCTACAATGAGCAGTTCTTC. This codes for CASSLPDSYNEQFF. Using reference TRBV28 and TRBJ2-1 for the parts outside the CDR3, the full variable domain is DVKVTQSSRYLVKRTGEKVFLECVQDMDHENMFWYRQDPGLGLRLIYFSYDVKMKEKGDIPEGYSVSREKKERFSLILESASTNQTSMYLCASSLPDSYNEQFFGPGTRLTVL.

V is TRBV5-4 and J is TRBJ1-2; D call uncertain. This CDR3 is 15 amino acids long. Germline V gene sequence: CDR1 SGHNT, CDR2 YYREEE (reference sequence). Deletions cut 0 bases from V and 4 bases from J, with 13 bases between. The chain's CDR3 is CASSLAGGSPYGYTF. The CDR3, as DNA: TGTGCCAGCAGCTTGGCCGGAGGCAGCCCCTATGGCTACACCTTC. Combining the CDR3 with reference TRBV5-4 and TRBJ1-2 gives the whole variable domain ETGVTQSPTHLIKTRGQQVTLRCSSQSGHNTVSWYQQALGQGPQFIFQYYREEENGRGNFPPRFSGLQFPNYSSELNVNALELDDSALYLCASSLAGGSPYGYTFGSGTRLTVV.

This chain joins TRBV6-6 and TRBJ2-1; possibly TRBD1 for D (5 bases). The V gene lost 4 bases and the J gene lost 4 bases, with 8 bases spanning the gap. This CDR3 is built from 13 residues. Germline V gene data show CDR1 as MNHNY and CDR2 as SVGAGI (reference sequence). The DNA for the CDR3 is TGTGCCAGCAGTTTGCAGGGATACAATGAGCAGTTCTTC. Its protein is CASSLQGYNEQFF.